A single sample is the source of the 10 T cell receptor beta chains below, sequenced in a study of vaccination effects on CD4 cells after COVID-19. On approximately day 9 of culture, CD4+ T cells were separated out. As their vaccination, participants received two doses of either BNT162b2 or mRNA-1273. Profiled with immunoSEQ multiplex PCR; TCRdb holds only in-frame clones, not every one. The data show tens of thousands of clones, with roughly 81% seen just once and 2% to 2.5% held by the top ten. For these receptors, no antigen is known. The sample consisted of CD4+ T cells from PBMCs cultured without peptide, taken after COVID-19 vaccination. The receptors shown here come from a human donor who received a COVID-19 vaccine.

CDR3 residues: CASSLQGDGTEAFF. CDR3 bases: TGTGCCAGCAGCCTACAGGGAGATGGCACTGAAGCTTTCTTT. This chain connects TRBV2 to TRBJ1-1; D is possibly TRBD1 (6 bases). The CDR3 totals 14 residues. Germline CDR1 is SNHLY and CDR2 is FYNNEI. Trimming took 6 bases from V and 4 from J, leaving 15 bases between them.

This clone has a single count. J is TRBJ2-6 and V is TRBV7-2; D may be TRBD2 (6 bases). CDR3 length equals 15 residues. V was cut by 5 bases and J by 3 bases, with 11 bases left in between. In germline, CDR1 is SGHTA, CDR2 FQGNSA. The CDR3 protein is CASSPGTYGANVLTF. The CDR3, as DNA: TGTGCCAGCAGCCCGGGGACTTATGGGGCCAACGTCCTGACTTTC.

The chain is built from TRBV5-8 and TRBJ2-3; D ambiguous. Trimming cost V 4 bases and J 0 bases, with 9 bases left between them. Germline V gene data show CDR1 as SGHTS and CDR2 as YDEGEE. The CDR3 is 14 residues long. CDR3 in DNA: TGTGCCAGCAGCCTGACCCGAAGCACAGATACGCAGTATTTT. Translated, it gives CASSLTRSTDTQYF.

The chain joins TRBV12-3 or TRBV12-4 to TRBJ2-5, with 7 bases lining up with TRBD2. This CDR3 is 13 amino acids long. V lost 7 bases, J lost 7 bases, and 9 bases stayed unmatched. The CDR3 sequence is CASNPGRGRTQYF. For the CDR3, the DNA is TGTGCCAGCAACCCGGGACGCGGGAGGACCCAGTACTTC.

V is TRBV3-1 (or the pseudogene TRBV3-2) and J is TRBJ2-2; D is possibly TRBD1 (7 bases). V lost 4 bases and J lost 6, with 9 bases in between. Germline V gene lookup returns CDR1 LGHDT and CDR2 YNNKEL (reference sequence). The CDR3 has 13 amino acids. The CDR3 bases are TGTGCCAGCAGCCCCAGGGGGGCCGGGGAGCTGTTTTTT. This sequence encodes CASSPRGAGELFF.

J is TRBJ2-1 and V is TRBV6-5; D call uncertain. Germline values: CDR1 MNHEY, CDR2 SVGAGI. V shed 6 bases and J shed 0 bases, with 9 bases lying between them. This CDR3 comprises 14 residues. CDR3 in amino acids: CASSYRSSYNEQFF. The CDR3 nucleotides are TGTGCCAGCAGCTATAGGTCCTCCTACAATGAGCAGTTCTTC.

This clone appeared a single time. V gene TRBV5-1 combines with J gene TRBJ2-3, with TRBD2 identical over 11 bases. Trimming at V came to 4 bases and at J to 3 bases, leaving 7 bases not matched to a gene. The germline V gene encodes CDR1 SGHRS and CDR2 YFSETQ. There are 16 residues in the CDR3. This CDR3 is CASSRGASGGTDTQYF. The CDR3 DNA is TGCGCCAGCAGCCGGGGGGCTAGCGGGGGGACAGATACGCAGTATTTT. Complete variable domain (other parts from reference TRBV5-1 and TRBJ2-3): KAGVTQTPRYLIKTRGQQVTLSCSPISGHRSVSWYQQTPGQGLQFLFEYFSETQRNKGNFPGRFSGRQFSNSRSEMNVSTLELGDSALYLCASSRGASGGTDTQYFGPGTRLTVL.

The rearrangement links TRBV28 to TRBJ2-3, with D perhaps matching TRBD2 (5 bases). CDR1 MDHEN and CDR2 SYDVKM come from the germline V gene. Trimming took 8 bases from V and 6 from J, leaving 15 bases between them. This CDR3 spans 13 amino acids. The CDR3 loop is CASRGFRRDTQYF. The CDR3, as DNA: TGTGCCAGCCGAGGTTTTAGGAGGGATACGCAGTATTTT.

The chain employs TRBV20-1 and TRBJ2-5; maybe TRBD2 (6 bases). The ends were cut back, 4 bases at V and 3 bases at J, with 18 bases in the middle. This CDR3 comprises 15 residues. Looked up from germline, CDR1 is DFQATT and CDR2 is SNEGSKA (reference sequence). The CDR3 DNA reads as TGCAGTGCTAATGACTACCATGGGGGGAAAGAGACCCAGTACTTC. This encodes CSANDYHGGKETQYF.

The chain joins TRBV28 to TRBJ1-1; D unclear. The CDR3 consists of 11 residues. Germline assignment: CDR1 MDHEN and CDR2 SYDVKM. V lost 6 bases to trimming and J lost 11 bases, with 13 bases between them. For the CDR3, the DNA is TGTGCCAGCAGCCAGGCAGTAGGGGCTTTCTTT. It translates to CASSQAVGAFF.